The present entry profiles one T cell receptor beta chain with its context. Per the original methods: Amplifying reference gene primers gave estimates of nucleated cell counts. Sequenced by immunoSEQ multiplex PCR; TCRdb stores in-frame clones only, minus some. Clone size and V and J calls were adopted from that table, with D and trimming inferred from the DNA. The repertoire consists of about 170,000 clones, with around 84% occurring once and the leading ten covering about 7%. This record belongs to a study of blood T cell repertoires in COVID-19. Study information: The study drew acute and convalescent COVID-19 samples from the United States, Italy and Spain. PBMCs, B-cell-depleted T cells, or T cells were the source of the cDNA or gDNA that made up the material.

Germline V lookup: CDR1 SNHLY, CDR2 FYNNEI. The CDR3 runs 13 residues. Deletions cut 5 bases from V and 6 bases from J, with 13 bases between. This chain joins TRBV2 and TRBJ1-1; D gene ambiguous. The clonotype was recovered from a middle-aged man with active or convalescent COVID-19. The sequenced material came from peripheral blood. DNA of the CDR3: TGTGCCAGCAGTCCCACAGTTATCCCTGAAGCTTTCTTT. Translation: CASSPTVIPEAFF.